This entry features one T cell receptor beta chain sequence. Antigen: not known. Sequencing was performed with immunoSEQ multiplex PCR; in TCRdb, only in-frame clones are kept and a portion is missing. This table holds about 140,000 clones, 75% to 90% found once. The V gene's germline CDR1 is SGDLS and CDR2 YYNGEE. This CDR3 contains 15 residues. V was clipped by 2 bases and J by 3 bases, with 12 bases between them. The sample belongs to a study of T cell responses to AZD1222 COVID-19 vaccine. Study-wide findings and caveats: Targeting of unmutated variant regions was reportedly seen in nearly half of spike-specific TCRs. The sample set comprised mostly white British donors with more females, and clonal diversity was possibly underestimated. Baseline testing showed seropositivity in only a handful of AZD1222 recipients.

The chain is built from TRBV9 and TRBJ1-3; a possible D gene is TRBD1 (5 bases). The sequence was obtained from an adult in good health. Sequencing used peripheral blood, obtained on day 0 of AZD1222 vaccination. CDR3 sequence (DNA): TGTGCCAGCAGCGTCGGTTTTGGGGGTGGAAACACCATATATTTT. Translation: CASSVGFGGGNTIYF. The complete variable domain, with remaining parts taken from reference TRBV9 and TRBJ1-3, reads DSGVTQTPKHLITATGQRVTLRCSPRSGDLSVYWYQQSLDQGLQFLIQYYNGEERAKGNILERFSAQQFPDLHSELNLSSLELGDSALYFCASSVGFGGGNTIYFGEGSWLTVV.